This T cell receptor beta chain was sequenced for a study of T-cell reconstitution after alpha-beta-depleted transplantation in children. This clonotype was counted a few times. Unique molecular identifiers were incorporated when the TCRbeta library was constructed. TCRdb ran MiXCR on the PCR reads and lists one entry per CDR3 protein. Seen here are about 640,000 distinct CDR3 sequences, about 15% observed once, and the top ten hold 0.9% to 1.2%. This CDR3 region has 14 residues. Germline V lookup: CDR1 SGHRS, CDR2 YFSETQ. V was trimmed by 4 bases and J by 4 bases, leaving 14 bases between them. The sample was PBMCs from the stem cell graft donor, taken from the stem cell graft. The J gene is TRBJ1-1, the V gene TRBV5-1, with a weak D call TRBD1 (6 bases). The sequence was collected from a human donor who donated a stem cell graft to a child with acute myeloid leukemia. The CDR3 loop reads CASSAGHPSTEAFF. The CDR3 DNA is TGCGCCAGCAGCGCGGGACACCCGAGCACTGAAGCTTTCTTT.